One T cell receptor (beta chain) is described in this entry. Its antigen has not been determined. It has no much larger one-base neighbor in the sample; base qualities were not kept. The data derive from a study of T cells in localized non-small cell lung cancer (TCRdb year 2020). The study in broad terms: T cell repertoires of approximately 250 early-stage NSCLC patients were analyzed, with tumors being compared against uninvolved tumor-adjacent lungs. All 236 NSCLC patients in the cohort were treatment-naive and had localized lung tumors that were resected. A mean age of approximately 66 years was recorded for the NSCLC patients, of whom 120 to 150 were male and more than 95 were female. The study at large found these results: Because multi-region tumor sequencing was not performed, intratumor heterogeneity could not be ruled out. Uninvolved tumor-adjacent lung showed the highest T cell clonality, higher than tumor, which suggests more focused antigenic responses in the uninvolved tumor-adjacent lung. Because the study design was exploratory, TCR variables were selected using unadjusted p-values without false-discovery rate correction. Of the top 100 tumor clones, a median of approximately 60 were detected in paired uninvolved adjacent lung; under 35 were also among that lung's top 100. Higher blood T cell density associated with longer overall survival, while higher adjacent-lung clonality associated with shorter survival.

At diagnosis, peripheral blood, uninvolved tumor-adjacent lung and tumor were collected and were preserved as a mix of fresh-frozen and FFPE material. For TCR repertoire profiling, blood samples were analyzed as peripheral blood mononuclear cells. CDR1 and CDR2, looked up from the germline V gene (reference sequence), are GTSNPN and SVGIG. The CDR3 sequence holds 13 residues, the cysteine and phenylalanine included. The sequence is cut down to CDR3 DNA, 39 bases in frame from base 1. V loses 2 bases, J loses 3 bases, and the germline ends lie 10 bases apart. The immunoSEQ Assay was used to sequence TCR beta CDR3 regions from DNA. The published analysis was carried out like this. T cell density was computed as TCR beta template counts normalized to usable DNA estimated by amplifying housekeeping genes. Richness was estimated with the preseqR package, extrapolating to 400,000 templates for PBMC samples and 120,000 templates for tissue samples. Clonality was defined as one minus Pielou's evenness. To identify tissue-enriched TCRs, differential abundance testing was run on productive amino-acid clonotypes with a minimum total count of 5 and an alpha of 0.1. The Jaccard Index and the Morisita Overlap Index were used to measure how much the repertoires overlapped between compartments. TCR beta CDR3s were clustered by GLIPH together with public tetramer-defined viral CDR3s, and at least three viral sequences plus V-gene enrichment were required for viral motifs. TCRdb retrieved this table from immuneACCESS and kept in-frame rearrangements only. Not all clones are present; in checked studies, unresolved V genes account for under half, and no reason is known for the remainder. V and J calls and clone size come straight from that table; D and trimming were deduced from the DNA. The sample includes around 7,200 clones, with about 94% observed a single time. The ten largest clones capture around 3% of the sample.

Specimen: peripheral blood, collected before any cancer treatment. This TCR was sampled from a woman between 35 and 70 years old with stage I lung adenocarcinoma. In this chain, TRBV30 is recombined with TRBJ1-1; the D gene assignment is ambiguous. DNA sequence: TGTGCCTGGAGTATGGGTATGGACACTGAAGCTTTCTTT. It translates as CAWSMGMDTEAFF.